These T cell receptor beta chains were read from a single sample in a study of chemoradiotherapy in HPV16-positive cancers. Libraries were prepared by immunoSEQ multiplex PCR; TCRdb keeps only in-frame clonotypes and omits some of them. The data hold around 870 clones, with roughly 84% observed a single time. The sample in question was tumor tissue, obtained from a patient who underwent chemoradiotherapy. Receptors were obtained from a human donor with HPV-associated anogenital cancer. CDR3s include the opening cysteine and the closing phenylalanine or tryptophan. The D gene is left open where the match is weak. The size of a clone is reported for some rows only, either as once, few or many, or as a class for expanded clones.

>TRBV6-5|.|.|TRBJ2-3
CASSRLAGTDTQYF
TGTGCCAGCAGTCGGCTGGCAGGGACAGATACGCAGTATTTT
>TRBV7-2|.|.|TRBJ2-5
CASSPGQKETQYF
TGTGCCAGCAGCCCCGGACAAAAAGAGACCCAGTACTTC
>TRBV5-4|.|TRBD1|TRBJ1-4
CASSTRTGGNEKLFF
TGTGCCAGCAGCACGCGGACAGGTGGTAATGAAAAACTGTTTTTT
>TRBV11-2|.|.|TRBJ2-7
CASSRTERNYEQYF
TGTGCCAGCAGCCGGACTGAAAGAAACTACGAGCAGTACTTC
>TRBV7-2|.|.|TRBJ1-2
CASSLDGTGLNYGYTF
TGTGCCAGCAGCTTAGACGGGACGGGCCTGAACTATGGCTACACCTTC
>TRBV18|once|TRBD1|TRBJ1-2
CASSEVEGAGYGYTF
TGTGCCAGCTCGGAAGTGGAGGGGGCGGGCTATGGCTACACCTTC
>TRBV6-1|.|.|TRBJ2-7
CASSVGAYEQYF
TGTGCCAGCAGTGTGGGGGCTTACGAGCAGTACTTC
>TRBV7-8|few|.|TRBJ2-7
CASSFVLQGGYEQYF
TGTGCCAGCAGCTTCGTGTTACAGGGGGGGTACGAGCAGTACTTC
>TRBV2|.|TRBD1|TRBJ1-2
CASGTGAYGYTF
TGTGCCAGCGGCACAGGGGCCTATGGCTACACCTTC
>TRBV10-3|.|TRBD1|TRBJ1-2
CAISADRVPTYGYTF
TGTGCCATCAGTGCTGACAGGGTCCCCACCTATGGCTACACCTTC
>TRBV25-1|.|TRBD1|TRBJ2-3
CASRTGTGGDSTDTQYF
TGTGCCAGCAGGACCGGGACAGGGGGCGACAGTACAGATACGCAGTATTTT
>TRBV5-6|.|.|TRBJ1-1
CASSLVGLVNTEAFF
TGTGCCAGCAGCTTGGTTGGGTTGGTGAACACTGAAGCTTTCTTT
>TRBV7-7|.|.|TRBJ1-1
CASSLMTDTEAFF
TGTGCTAGCAGCTTAATGACCGACACTGAAGCTTTCTTT
>TRBV9|.|.|TRBJ1-2
CASSVDRALSYGYTF
TGTGCCAGCAGCGTAGACCGTGCACTCAGCTATGGCTACACCTTC
>TRBV7-9|few|.|TRBJ2-3
CASSISLQEPTDTQYF
TGTGCCAGCAGCATTAGCCTGCAGGAACCCACAGATACGCAGTATTTT
>TRBV4-1|.|TRBD1|TRBJ1-2
CASSNRDRGNGYTF
TGCGCCAGCAGCAACCGGGACAGGGGGAATGGCTACACCTTC
>TRBV19|.|TRBD1|TRBJ1-1
CASRPGQGTGTEAFF
TGTGCCAGTAGGCCGGGACAGGGGACGGGCACTGAAGCTTTCTTT
>TRBV28|.|.|TRBJ1-5
CASSLGQGVQPQHF
TGTGCCAGCAGTTTAGGGCAGGGAGTTCAGCCCCAGCATTTT
>TRBV7-2|.|.|TRBJ2-3
CASSLGVKTDTQYF
TGTGCCAGCAGCTTAGGGGTTAAGACAGATACGCAGTATTTT
>TRBV19|.|.|TRBJ1-5
CASSITGTFGQPQHF
TGTGCCAGTAGTATAACAGGGACGTTCGGGCAGCCCCAGCATTTT
>TRBV7-9|few|.|TRBJ2-7
CASSLPAATNYEQYF
TGTGCCAGCAGCTTACCCGCGGCCACCAACTACGAGCAGTACTTC
>TRBV4-2|.|TRBD2|TRBJ2-7
CASSLRTSGEYDSYEQYF
TGTGCCAGCAGCCTTCGGACTAGCGGGGAGTATGACTCCTACGAGCAGTACTTC
>TRBV4-1|.|TRBD1|TRBJ2-7
CASSQLQGAGEQYF
TGCGCCAGCAGCCAATTACAGGGGGCCGGTGAGCAGTACTTC
>TRBV19|.|.|TRBJ1-3
CASIRLGWRNTIYF
TGTGCCAGTATCCGGCTCGGGTGGCGGAACACCATATATTTT
>TRBV7-6|.|TRBD1|TRBJ1-2
CASNFGTDYGYTF
TGTGCCAGCAACTTTGGGACAGACTATGGCTACACCTTC